This is a list of T cell receptor beta chains from one sample in a study of shared clonotypes between healthy human individuals. TCRdb keeps only in-frame clones here, not all; method: immunoSEQ multiplex PCR. The table has 550,000 to 600,000 clones, just over 75% seen once; the top ten hold around 12%. The sample taken for sequencing was PBMCs. Receptors were obtained from a woman between 35 and 50 years old in good health. Some clones in this sample may be carry-over from other donors' samples. CDR3s include the opening cysteine and the closing phenylalanine or tryptophan. D genes are given only for firm matches. Not every row has a clone size; where given, it reads once, few, many or a size class.

clone size | J gene | V gene | D gene | CDR3 length | CDR3 DNA | CDR3 protein
NA | TRBJ2-1 | TRBV4-1 | NA | 14 | TGCGCCAGCAGCCAAGTTCCCTACGTGAGGGTGCAGTTCTTC | CASSQVPYVRVQFF
NA | TRBJ1-2 | TRBV27 | NA | 15 | TGTGCCAGCAGTTTAACGTCAGACCAGTCCGGGGGCTACACCTTC | CASSLTSDQSGGYTF
NA | TRBJ2-7 | TRBV28 | NA | 15 | TGTGCCAGTTTCTTACGCAGGGGGGGGTCCTACGAGCAGTACTTC | CASFLRRGGSYEQYF
NA | TRBJ2-2 | TRBV27 | NA | 12 | TGTGCCAGCGGAGACAGCCGCAGGGAGCTGTTTTTT | CASGDSRRELFF
NA | TRBJ2-7 | TRBV18 | NA | 14 | TGTGCCAGCTCACCAGCCCAGGATGCCTACGAGCAGTACTTC | CASSPAQDAYEQYF
NA | TRBJ2-5 | TRBV5-1 | NA | 14 | TGCGCCAGCAGCCTGAATGTCCCGCAAGAGACCCAGTACTTC | CASSLNVPQETQYF
NA | TRBJ1-2 | TRBV5-1 | NA | 17 | TGCGCCAGCAGCTTGGATGGGGGGCAGGGCGGAGTCTATGGCTACACCTTC | CASSLDGGQGGVYGYTF
NA | TRBJ1-5 | TRBV27 | TRBD1 | 16 | TGTGCCAGCAGTCCTATCGGGACAGGGGGCAATCAGCCCCAGCATTTT | CASSPIGTGGNQPQHF
few | TRBJ2-2 | TRBV4-1 | NA | 14 | TGCGCCAGCAGCACAGGCCTAAACACCGGGGAGCTGTTTTTT | CASSTGLNTGELFF
NA | TRBJ2-2 | TRBV30 | TRBD2 | 17 | TGTGCCTGGAGTGTAGATCGTACTAGCGGGACCACCGGGGAGCTGTTTTTT | CAWSVDRTSGTTGELFF
NA | TRBJ2-7 | TRBV5-1 | NA | 14 | TGCGCCAGCAGCACTCTGCAGGGCCCCTACGAGCAGTACTTC | CASSTLQGPYEQYF
NA | TRBJ2-2 | TRBV9 | NA | 13 | TGTGCCAGCAGTCGATCGAACACCGGGGAGCTGTTTTTT | CASSRSNTGELFF
NA | TRBJ2-7 | TRBV5-1 | TRBD2 | 15 | TGCGCCAGCAGGGGAACTAGCGGGAGGTCCTACGAGCAGTACTTC | CASRGTSGRSYEQYF
NA | TRBJ1-5 | TRBV2 | NA | 14 | TGTGCCAGCAGTGGGCAGGGTCTCAATCAGCCCCAGCATTTT | CASSGQGLNQPQHF
NA | TRBJ2-2 | TRBV18 | NA | 15 | TGTGCCAGCTCACCTCTTTCGACAGAGAGCGGGGAGCTGTTTTTT | CASSPLSTESGELFF
few | TRBJ1-1 | TRBV19 | TRBD1 | 13 | TGTGCCAGTAGGATGGGGACAGGGGGACAAGCTTTCTTT | CASRMGTGGQAFF
NA | TRBJ1-5 | TRBV6-1 | NA | 14 | TGTGCCAGCAGTGAAATGGACAAGTGGCAGCCCCAGCATTTT | CASSEMDKWQPQHF
NA | TRBJ2-2 | TRBV7-9 | TRBD1 | 17 | TGTGCCAGCAACAACAAATACCCGGGACAGAGCACCGGGGAGCTGTTTTTT | CASNNKYPGQSTGELFF
few | TRBJ2-7 | TRBV28 | NA | 12 | TGTGCCAGCAGTTTGGGCTCCTACGAGCAGTACTTC | CASSLGSYEQYF
NA | TRBJ1-5 | TRBV5-5 | NA | 15 | TGTGCCAGCAGCTTGAACAGTTATAGCAATCAGCCCCAGCATTTT | CASSLNSYSNQPQHF
NA | TRBJ2-4 | TRBV28 | NA | 14 | TGTGCCAGCAGTTTCGGGGGAGCCAAAAACATTCAGTACTTC | CASSFGGAKNIQYF
few | TRBJ2-1 | TRBV11-3 | NA | 12 | TGTGCCAGCAGCCGGATGTATAATGAGCAGTTCTTC | CASSRMYNEQFF
NA | TRBJ2-2 | TRBV7-8 | NA | 16 | TGTGCCAGCAGCTTAGCTAGCGGTTCTAACACCGGGGAGCTGTTTTTT | CASSLASGSNTGELFF
few | TRBJ2-7 | TRBV19 | TRBD1 | 16 | TGTGCCAGTAGTCCGACCGGGACAGGGGGCTCCTACGAGCAGTACTTC | CASSPTGTGGSYEQYF
NA | TRBJ2-7 | TRBV28 | NA | 15 | TGTGCCAGCAGCCCAGACCCAAACATCCACTACGAGCAGTACTTC | CASSPDPNIHYEQYF
NA | TRBJ2-1 | TRBV28 | NA | 16 | TGTGCCAGCAGTTTTCAGATGGGGACGGCCTACAATGAGCAGTTCTTC | CASSFQMGTAYNEQFF
NA | TRBJ2-7 | TRBV29-1 | NA | 12 | TGCAGCGTTGAAGATTGGGGCTACGAGCAGTACTTC | CSVEDWGYEQYF
NA | TRBJ1-1 | TRBV5-1 | NA | 15 | TGCGCCAGCAGCCCGGGACACCAAGTGAACACTGAAGCTTTCTTT | CASSPGHQVNTEAFF
NA | TRBJ1-1 | TRBV7-9 | NA | 15 | TGTGCCAGCAGCTTAGGGGCAGGGCGGAACACTGAAGCTTTCTTT | CASSLGAGRNTEAFF
NA | TRBJ1-1 | TRBV5-1 | TRBD1 | 15 | TGCGCCAGCAGCTCAACGCAGACAGGGGGAACTGAAGCTTTCTTT | CASSSTQTGGTEAFF
NA | TRBJ2-7 | TRBV9 | NA | 15 | TGTGCCAGCAGCGCTGGGGGAGAATCCTCCTACGAGCAGTACTTC | CASSAGGESSYEQYF
few | TRBJ2-2 | TRBV11-3 | NA | 15 | TGTGCCAGCAGCTTAGGCGGGACCTCCGGGGGGGAGCTGTTTTTT | CASSLGGTSGGELFF
NA | TRBJ1-1 | TRBV6-5 | TRBD1 | 15 | TGTGCCAGCAGTTACACAGGGGCCTTGAACACTGAAGCTTTCTTT | CASSYTGALNTEAFF
NA | TRBJ1-1 | TRBV18 | TRBD1 | 15 | TGTGCCAGCTCACCGGAACAGGGGTTGGATACTGAAGCTTTCTTT | CASSPEQGLDTEAFF
NA | TRBJ1-3 | TRBV7-9 | NA | 13 | TGTGCCAGCGACCGAGGGGCTGGAAACACCATATATTTT | CASDRGAGNTIYF
NA | TRBJ2-7 | TRBV19 | NA | 15 | TGTGCCAGTAGGGACCCGGGACGAGGAGCCTACGAGCAGTACTTC | CASRDPGRGAYEQYF
NA | TRBJ2-5 | TRBV5-1 | TRBD1 | 16 | TGCGCCAGCAGCTCAAACCGACAGGGGGCCCGAGAGACCCAGTACTTC | CASSSNRQGARETQYF
NA | TRBJ2-2 | TRBV7-3 | NA | 15 | TGTGCCAGCAGCCAGAGGCGGGGTAACACCGGGGAGCTGTTTTTT | CASSQRRGNTGELFF
NA | TRBJ1-2 | TRBV7-9 | NA | 13 | TGTGCCAGCAGCCAAGCGAGGGGCTATGGCTACACCTTC | CASSQARGYGYTF
few | TRBJ2-2 | TRBV5-8 | NA | 15 | TGTGCCAGCAGCCCGGGAGATACAAACACCGGGGAGCTGTTTTTT | CASSPGDTNTGELFF
NA | TRBJ2-5 | TRBV27 | NA | 12 | TGTGCCAGCAGGAGGGGGGGAGAGACCCAGTACTTC | CASRRGGETQYF
NA | TRBJ2-5 | TRBV10-3 | NA | 13 | TGTGCCATCAGGCCCCGGGAGCAAGAGACCCAGTACTTC | CAIRPREQETQYF
few | TRBJ1-1 | TRBV19 | TRBD1 | 14 | TGTGCCAGTAGACAGGGGGAAGGGAACACTGAAGCTTTCTTT | CASRQGEGNTEAFF
NA | TRBJ1-2 | TRBV2 | TRBD1 | 13 | TGTGCCAGCAGCGAGAGGACAGGGTATGGCTACACCTTC | CASSERTGYGYTF
NA | TRBJ2-2 | TRBV7-7 | TRBD1 | 15 | TGTGCCAGCAGCCTCGACAGGGCCTTCACCGGGGAGCTGTTTTTT | CASSLDRAFTGELFF